This TCR beta chain was recorded in a study of blood T cell repertoires in COVID-19 (dated by TCRdb to 2018 to 2021). General notes on the study: The collaborator samples originated in the United States, Italy and Spain and spanned the acute and convalescent phases of COVID-19. The material from the prospective study consisted of cDNA or gDNA derived from T cells, B-cell-depleted T cells, or PBMCs. The dataset comprised deeply sampled blood TCRbeta repertoires from subjects exposed to, actively infected with, or recovered from COVID-19. The repertoires were released in a freely available public database intended as a resource for research on the immune response to SARS-CoV-2. Samples came from the ongoing ImmuneRACE study (first 160 participants) plus 1,254 subjects from 6 global collaborators. Nearly every sample came with metadata listing a de-identified subject ID, COVID-19 status, age in years and sex. Where HLA class I and class II types were available, the types were taken from metadata supplied by the sample provider, not from assay-based typing. Results the study describes overall, beyond this receptor: Clinical and demographic metadata were provided uncurated, with the amount varying by source and participant.

TCRbeta CDR3 regions were amplified from genomic DNA using the immunoSEQ Assay, a bias-controlled multiplex PCR. In the original analysis: Within the assay, amplification of reference gene primers was used to estimate how many nucleated cells each sample contained. To quantify the absolute abundance of each unique TCRbeta CDR3 rearrangement, sequence reads were collapsed and filtered. For each sample, productive Simpson clonality was calculated as the square root of Simpson's diversity index across productive rearrangements. TCRdb limited this immuneACCESS table to in-frame rearrangements with V and J called. A share of clones is missing; checked studies link under half to unresolved V genes, and the rest is unexplained. The DNA was the basis for D and trimming; V, J and clone size are from that table. This sample has 150,000 to 200,000 clones in its table, and around 88% of those were observed once. Together, the top ten hold under 9.5% of the sample.

From the germline V gene (reference sequence), CDR1 is LNHDA and CDR2 is SQIVND. Germline trimming amounts to 3 bases on V and 3 bases on J, with 4 as the count of junction bases outside the gene matches. The CDR3, from cysteine to phenylalanine, totals 15 residues. The read is trimmed to its CDR3 DNA, 45 bases read in frame from base 1. A note on this clone: It lacks a known antigen. Base qualities are missing; no much larger clone stands one base away.

Participants in the prospective study were aged about 18 to 90 years, lived in under 30 United States geographic areas, and enrolled through a virtual design. To assign participants to cohorts, the prospective study relied on clinical history that participants themselves reported in a screening survey and a study questionnaire. For ImmuneRACE Cohort 3, a participant was defined as recovered based on two consecutive negative NP/OP PCR tests, clearance by a healthcare professional, or resolution of symptoms. In the prospective study, mobile phlebotomists collected whole blood, serum and a nasopharyngeal or oropharyngeal swab from each participant. Prospective study participants could optionally give additional blood draws and questionnaires over an approximately two-month period. Blood samples from the prospective study were shipped frozen or at room temperature prior to DNA extraction.

This TCR came from a woman aged 25 to 39 who had recovered from COVID-19. Sequencing was carried out using PBMCs or T cells enriched from blood (not recorded which). The V and J segments used are TRBV19 and TRBJ1-3, and 8 junctional nucleotides match TRBD1. The nucleotides are TGTGCCAGTAGTATGGGCAGGGGGCTTGGAAACACCATATATTTT. It is translated as CASSMGRGLGNTIYF.